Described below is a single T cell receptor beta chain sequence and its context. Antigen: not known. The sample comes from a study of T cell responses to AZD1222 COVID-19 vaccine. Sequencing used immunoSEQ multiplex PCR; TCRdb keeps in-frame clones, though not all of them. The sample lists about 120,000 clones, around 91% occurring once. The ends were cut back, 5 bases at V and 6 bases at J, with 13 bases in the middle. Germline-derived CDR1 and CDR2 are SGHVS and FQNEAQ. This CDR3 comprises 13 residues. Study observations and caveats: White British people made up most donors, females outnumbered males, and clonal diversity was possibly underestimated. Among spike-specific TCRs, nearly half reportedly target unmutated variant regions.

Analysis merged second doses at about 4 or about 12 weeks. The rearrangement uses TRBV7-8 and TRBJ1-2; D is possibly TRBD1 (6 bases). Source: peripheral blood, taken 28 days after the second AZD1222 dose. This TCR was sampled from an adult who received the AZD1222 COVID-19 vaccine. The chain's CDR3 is CASSVQQGDGYTF. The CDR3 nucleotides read TGTGCCAGCAGCGTACAACAGGGAGATGGCTACACCTTC. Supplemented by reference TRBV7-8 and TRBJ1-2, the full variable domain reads GAGVSQSPRYKVAKRGQDVALRCDPISGHVSLFWYQQALGQGPEFLTYFQNEAQLDKSGLPSDRFFAERPEGSVSTLKIQRTQQEDSAVYLCASSVQQGDGYTFGSGTRLTVV.